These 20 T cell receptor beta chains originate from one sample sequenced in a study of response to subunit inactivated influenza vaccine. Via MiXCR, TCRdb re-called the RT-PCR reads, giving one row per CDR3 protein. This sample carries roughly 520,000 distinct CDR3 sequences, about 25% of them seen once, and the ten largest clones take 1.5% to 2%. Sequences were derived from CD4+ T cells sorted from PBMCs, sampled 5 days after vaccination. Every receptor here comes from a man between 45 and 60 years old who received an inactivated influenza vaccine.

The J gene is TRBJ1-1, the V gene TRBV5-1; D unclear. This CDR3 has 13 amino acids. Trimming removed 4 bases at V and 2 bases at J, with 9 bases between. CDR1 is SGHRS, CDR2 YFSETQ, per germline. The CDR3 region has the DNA TGCGCCAGCAGCGCTGCCCCAAACACTGAAGCTTTCTTT. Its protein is CASSAAPNTEAFF.

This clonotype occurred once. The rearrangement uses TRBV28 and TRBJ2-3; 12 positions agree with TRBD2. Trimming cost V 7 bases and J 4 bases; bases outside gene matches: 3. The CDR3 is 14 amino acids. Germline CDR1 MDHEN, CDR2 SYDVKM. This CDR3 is CASNGLAGSDTQYF. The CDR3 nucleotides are TGTGCCAGCAACGGACTAGCGGGATCAGATACGCAGTATTTT.

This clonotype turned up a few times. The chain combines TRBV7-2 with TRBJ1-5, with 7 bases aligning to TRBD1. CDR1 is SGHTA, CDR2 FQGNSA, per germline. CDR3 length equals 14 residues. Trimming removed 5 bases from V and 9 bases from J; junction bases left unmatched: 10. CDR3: CASSPTGDRAPQHF. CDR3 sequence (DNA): TGTGCCAGCAGCCCTACAGGGGACCGTGCGCCCCAGCATTTT.

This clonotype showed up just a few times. The CDR3 sequence: CASSSTSGLPSTDTQYF. CDR3 in DNA: TGTGCCAGCAGCTCGACTAGCGGTCTACCATCCACAGATACGCAGTATTTT. The chain employs TRBV7-2 and TRBJ2-3, with 9 bases that match TRBD2. From germline, CDR1 is SGHTA and CDR2 FQGNSA. The CDR3 is made up of 17 amino acids. Losses at the gene ends were 4 bases for V and 2 bases for J; bases not matched to a gene: 10.

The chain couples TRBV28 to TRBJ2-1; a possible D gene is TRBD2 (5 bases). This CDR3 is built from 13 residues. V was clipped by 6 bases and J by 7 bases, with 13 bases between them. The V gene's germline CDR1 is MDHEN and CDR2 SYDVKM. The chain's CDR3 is CASRSTTGNEQFF. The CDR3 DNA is TGTGCCAGCAGGTCGACAACGGGGAATGAGCAGTTCTTC.

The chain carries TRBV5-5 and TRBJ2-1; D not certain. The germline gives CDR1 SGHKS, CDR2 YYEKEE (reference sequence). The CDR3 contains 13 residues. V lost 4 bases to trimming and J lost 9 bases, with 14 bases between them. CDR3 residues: CASSPRPAGEQFF. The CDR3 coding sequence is TGTGCCAGCAGCCCCCGGCCGGCAGGTGAGCAGTTCTTC. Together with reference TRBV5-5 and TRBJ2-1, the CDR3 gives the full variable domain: DAGVTQSPTHLIKTRGQQVTLRCSPISGHKSVSWYQQVLGQGPQFIFQYYEKEERGRGNFPDRFSARQFPNYSSELNVNALLLGDSALYLCASSPRPAGEQFFGPGTRLTVL.

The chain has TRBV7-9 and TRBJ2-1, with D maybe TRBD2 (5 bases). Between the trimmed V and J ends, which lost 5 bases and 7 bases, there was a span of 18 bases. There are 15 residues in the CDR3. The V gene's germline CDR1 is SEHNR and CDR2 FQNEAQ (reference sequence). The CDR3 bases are TGTGCCAGCAGCACAATCCCCGCTAGCCAGAATGAGCAGTTCTTC. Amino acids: CASSTIPASQNEQFF.

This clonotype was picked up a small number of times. As DNA, the CDR3 is TGCAGTGCGTGGGATCCTAGCAATCAGCCCCAGCATTTT. It specifies CSAWDPSNQPQHF. The chain uses TRBV20-1 and TRBJ1-5; D remains unclear. V was trimmed by 6 bases and J by 0 bases, leaving 9 bases between them. Germline CDR1 reads DFQATT; CDR2 reads SNEGSKA (reference sequence). The CDR3 length is 13 residues.

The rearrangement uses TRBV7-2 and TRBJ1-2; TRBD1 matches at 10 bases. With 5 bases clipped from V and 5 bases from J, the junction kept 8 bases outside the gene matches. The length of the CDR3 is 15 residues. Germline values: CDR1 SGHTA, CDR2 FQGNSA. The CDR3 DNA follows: TGTGCCAGCAGCGTCCGGGACAGGGGTGGATATGGCTACACCTTC. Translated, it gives CASSVRDRGGYGYTF.

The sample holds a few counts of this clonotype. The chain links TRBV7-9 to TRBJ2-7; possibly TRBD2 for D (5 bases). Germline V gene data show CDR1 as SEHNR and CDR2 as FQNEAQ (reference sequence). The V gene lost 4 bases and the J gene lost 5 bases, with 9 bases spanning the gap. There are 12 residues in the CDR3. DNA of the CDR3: TGTGCCAGCAGCTCCCCCGGGGACGAGCAGTACTTC. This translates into CASSSPGDEQYF.

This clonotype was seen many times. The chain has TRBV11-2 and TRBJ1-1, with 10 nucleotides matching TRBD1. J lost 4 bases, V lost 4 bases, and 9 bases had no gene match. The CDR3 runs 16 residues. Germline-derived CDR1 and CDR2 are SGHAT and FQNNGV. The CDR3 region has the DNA TGTGCCAGCAGCTGGGACAGGGGATCGCGGAGCACTGAAGCTTTCTTT. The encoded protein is CASSWDRGSRSTEAFF.

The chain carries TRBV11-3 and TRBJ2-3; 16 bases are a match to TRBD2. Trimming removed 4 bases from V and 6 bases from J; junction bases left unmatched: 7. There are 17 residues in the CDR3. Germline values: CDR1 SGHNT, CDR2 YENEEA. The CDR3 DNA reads TGTGCCAGCAGCTCGGGACTAGCGGGGGGGCCGAGGGATACGCAGTATTTT. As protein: CASSSGLAGGPRDTQYF.

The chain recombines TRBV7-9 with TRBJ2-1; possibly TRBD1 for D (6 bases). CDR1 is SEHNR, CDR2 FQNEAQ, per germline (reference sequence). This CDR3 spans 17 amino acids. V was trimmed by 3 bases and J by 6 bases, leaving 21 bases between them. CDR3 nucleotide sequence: TGTGCCAGCAGCTTTAGATTCCAGGGGATTGTTGGCAATGAGCAGTTCTTC. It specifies CASSFRFQGIVGNEQFF.

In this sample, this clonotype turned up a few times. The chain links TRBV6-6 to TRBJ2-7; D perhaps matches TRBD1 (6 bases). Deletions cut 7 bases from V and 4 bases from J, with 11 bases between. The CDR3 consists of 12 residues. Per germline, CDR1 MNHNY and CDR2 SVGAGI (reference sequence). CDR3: CASKTTGYEQYF. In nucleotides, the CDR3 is TGTGCCAGCAAGACCACAGGGTACGAGCAGTACTTC.

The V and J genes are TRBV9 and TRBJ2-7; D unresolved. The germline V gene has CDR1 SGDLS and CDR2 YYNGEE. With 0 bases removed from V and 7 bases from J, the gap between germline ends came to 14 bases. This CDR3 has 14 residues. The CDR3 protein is CASSVDIPGREQYF. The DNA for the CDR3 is TGTGCCAGCAGCGTAGACATACCAGGTAGAGAGCAGTACTTC.

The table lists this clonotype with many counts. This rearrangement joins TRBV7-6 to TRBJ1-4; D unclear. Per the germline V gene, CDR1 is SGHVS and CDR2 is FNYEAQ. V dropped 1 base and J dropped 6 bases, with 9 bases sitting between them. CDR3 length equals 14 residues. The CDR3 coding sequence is TGTGCCAGCAGCTTAGGGGCAGTAGATGAAAAACTGTTTTTT. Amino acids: CASSLGAVDEKLFF. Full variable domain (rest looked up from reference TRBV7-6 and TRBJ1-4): GAGVSQSPRYKVTKRGQDVALRCDPISGHVSLYWYRQALGQGPEFLTYFNYEAQQDKSGLPNDRFSAERPEGSISTLTIQRTEQRDSAMYRCASSLGAVDEKLFFGSGTQLSVL.

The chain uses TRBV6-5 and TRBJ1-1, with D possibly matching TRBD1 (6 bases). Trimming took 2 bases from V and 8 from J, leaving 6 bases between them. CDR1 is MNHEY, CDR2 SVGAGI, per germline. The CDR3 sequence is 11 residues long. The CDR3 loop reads CASSYDREAFF. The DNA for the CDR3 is TGTGCCAGCAGTTACGACAGGGAAGCTTTCTTT.

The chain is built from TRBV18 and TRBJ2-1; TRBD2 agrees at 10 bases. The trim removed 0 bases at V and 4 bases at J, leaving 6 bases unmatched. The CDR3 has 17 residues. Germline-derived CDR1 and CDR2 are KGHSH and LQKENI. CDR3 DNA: TGTGCCAGCTCACCACCCGCAACTAGCGGGGAATACAATGAGCAGTTCTTC. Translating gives CASSPPATSGEYNEQFF.

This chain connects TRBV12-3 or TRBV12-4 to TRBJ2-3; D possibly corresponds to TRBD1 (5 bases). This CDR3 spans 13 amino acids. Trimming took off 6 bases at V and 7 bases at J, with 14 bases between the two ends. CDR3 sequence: CASSTETGYTQYF. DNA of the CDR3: TGTGCCAGCAGCACCGAAACAGGATATACGCAGTATTTT.

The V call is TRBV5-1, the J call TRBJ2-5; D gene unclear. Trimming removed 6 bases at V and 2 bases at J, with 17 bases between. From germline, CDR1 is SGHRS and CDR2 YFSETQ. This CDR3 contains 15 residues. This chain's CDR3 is CASMTHGGIQETQYF. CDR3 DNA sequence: TGCGCCAGCATGACCCACGGCGGAATTCAAGAGACCCAGTACTTC.